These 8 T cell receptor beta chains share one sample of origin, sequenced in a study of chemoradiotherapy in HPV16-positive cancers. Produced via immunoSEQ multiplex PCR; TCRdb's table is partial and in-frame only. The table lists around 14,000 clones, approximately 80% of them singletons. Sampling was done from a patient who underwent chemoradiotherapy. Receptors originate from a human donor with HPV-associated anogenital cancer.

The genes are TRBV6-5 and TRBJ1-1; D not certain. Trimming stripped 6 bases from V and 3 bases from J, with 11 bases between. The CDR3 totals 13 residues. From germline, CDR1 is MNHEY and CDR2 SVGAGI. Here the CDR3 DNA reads TGTGCCAGCAGGGACCTCGGACACACTGAAGCTTTCTTT. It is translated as CASRDLGHTEAFF.

CDR3 protein: CASSFRTESILDGYTF. The CDR3, as DNA: TGTGCCAGCAGCTTCCGGACAGAGAGCATATTAGATGGCTACACCTTC. The V call is TRBV7-8, the J call TRBJ1-2; a possible D gene is TRBD1 (6 bases). From germline, CDR1 is SGHVS and CDR2 FQNEAQ. This CDR3 has 16 amino acids. V lost 3 bases, J lost 6 bases, and 20 bases lay in between.

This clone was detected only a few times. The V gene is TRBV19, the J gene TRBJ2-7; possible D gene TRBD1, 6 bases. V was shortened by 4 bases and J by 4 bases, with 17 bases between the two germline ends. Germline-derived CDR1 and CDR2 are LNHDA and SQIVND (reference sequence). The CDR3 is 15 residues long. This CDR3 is CASSTVPDSSYEQYF. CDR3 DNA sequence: TGTGCCAGTAGTACCGTTCCGGACAGTTCGTACGAGCAGTACTTC.

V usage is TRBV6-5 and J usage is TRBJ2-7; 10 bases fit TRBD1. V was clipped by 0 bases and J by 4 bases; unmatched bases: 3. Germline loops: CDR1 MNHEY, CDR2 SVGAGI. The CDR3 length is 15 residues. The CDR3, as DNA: TGTGCCAGCAGTTACTCGGGGACAGGGGAATACGAGCAGTACTTC. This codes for CASSYSGTGEYEQYF.

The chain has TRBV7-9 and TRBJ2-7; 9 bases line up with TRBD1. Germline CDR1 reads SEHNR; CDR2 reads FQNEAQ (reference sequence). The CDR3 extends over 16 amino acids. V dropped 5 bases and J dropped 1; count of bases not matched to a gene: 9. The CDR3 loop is CASSLNQGQGSYEQYF. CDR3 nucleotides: TGTGCCAGCAGCCTGAACCAGGGACAGGGATCCTACGAGCAGTACTTC.

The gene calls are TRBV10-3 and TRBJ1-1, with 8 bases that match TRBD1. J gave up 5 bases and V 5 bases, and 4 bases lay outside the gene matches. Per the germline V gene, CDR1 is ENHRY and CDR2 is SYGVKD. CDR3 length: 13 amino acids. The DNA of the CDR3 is TGTGCCATCAGTCCGGACAGGGAGACTGAAGCTTTCTTT. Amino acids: CAISPDRETEAFF.

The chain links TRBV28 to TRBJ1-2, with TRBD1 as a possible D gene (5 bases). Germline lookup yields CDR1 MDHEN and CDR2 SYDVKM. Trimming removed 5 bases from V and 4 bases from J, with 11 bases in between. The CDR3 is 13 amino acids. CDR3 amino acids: CASSPTGTYGYTF. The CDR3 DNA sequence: TGTGCCAGCAGTCCGACCGGGACCTATGGCTACACCTTC.

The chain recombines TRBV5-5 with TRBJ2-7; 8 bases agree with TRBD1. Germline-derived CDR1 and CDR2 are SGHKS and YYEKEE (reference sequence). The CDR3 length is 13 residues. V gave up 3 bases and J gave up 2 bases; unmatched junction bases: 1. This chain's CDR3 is CASSWTGTYEQYF. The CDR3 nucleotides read TGTGCCAGCAGCTGGACAGGGACCTACGAGCAGTACTTC.